This T cell receptor beta chain was documented in a study of cytomegalovirus exposure and HLA in healthy donors. Study-level background: Unique TCRs numbering around 80 million, obtained from HLA-typed donors, made up an early data release.

The PCR was carried out with 60 Vbeta primers and 13 Jbeta primers. Original analysis: Later, tens of millions of unique TCR beta chains were counted in an analysis, and roughly 11 million of them were shared. The protocol was immunoSEQ multiplex PCR, while the TCRdb copy is restricted to in-frame clones and leaves out a portion. The V and J calls and clone size are taken from that table; D and trimming were inferred from the DNA. In the table there are over 80,000 clones, approximately 85% of which are singletons. The CDR3 runs 16 residues. CDR1 MNHNS and CDR2 SASEGT come from the germline V gene. V dropped 3 bases and J dropped 2 bases, with 14 bases sitting between them.

Material for sequencing was PBMCs. The chain combines TRBV6-1 with TRBJ2-1; D is uncertain. The source of this sequence is a man aged 40-50 years in good health and CMV-seropositive. The CDR3 here is CASSEPGILPYNEQFF. In DNA, the CDR3 is TGTGCCAGCAGTGAGCCGGGTATTCTCCCCTACAATGAGCAGTTCTTC.